The 30 T cell receptor beta chains listed next were all sequenced from one sample in a study of CD8 T cells in ankylosing spondylitis (dated by TCRdb to the late 2010s). The protocol used for the library was 5' RACE. The sequencer listed for this sample is Illumina HiSeq 2500. In-frame beta chains were kept once TCRdb had trimmed the public reads at Q25 with fastp and called clones with MiXCR. Under each unique CDR3 protein, matching rows form one entry showing the most common genes and DNA. The sample records under 300,000 distinct CDR3 sequences, about 10% of which are singletons. Together, the top ten hold about 3% of the sample. The sample was blood, either unsorted or a sorted T cell fraction (not recorded which). The receptor source for this set is a male donor with ankylosing spondylitis or in good health (not recorded which).

This clonotype was observed many times. The chain employs TRBV5-1 and TRBJ1-3, with D unclear. The CDR3 runs to 17 residues. CDR1 SGHRS and CDR2 YFSETQ come from the germline V gene. The V gene lost 2 bases and the J gene lost 4 bases, with 19 bases spanning the gap. The CDR3 is CASSFSIGFSGGNTIYF. DNA of the CDR3: TGCGCCAGCAGCTTTAGCATCGGCTTCTCGGGAGGAAACACCATATATTTT.

This clonotype was counted at least ten times. The chain links TRBV5-1 to TRBJ2-1, with a weak D call TRBD1 (6 bases). Germline CDR1 reads SGHRS; CDR2 reads YFSETQ. The CDR3 extends over 13 amino acids. Deletions cut 7 bases from V and 8 bases from J, with 16 bases between. The CDR3 loop reads CASHRVAGDEQFF. CDR3 in DNA: TGCGCCAGCCACAGGGTCGCGGGCGATGAGCAGTTCTTC. The entire variable domain, with the rest obtained from reference TRBV5-1 and TRBJ2-1, is as follows: KAGVTQTPRYLIKTRGQQVTLSCSPISGHRSVSWYQQTPGQGLQFLFEYFSETQRNKGNFPGRFSGRQFSNSRSEMNVSTLELGDSALYLCASHRVAGDEQFFGPGTRLTVL.

This clonotype was counted ten times or more. V usage is TRBV4-2 and J usage is TRBJ2-6; D remains ambiguous. From germline, CDR1 is LGHNA and CDR2 YNFKEQ. The CDR3 has 15 residues. V lost 5 bases, J lost 4 bases, and 12 bases lay in between. CDR3 sequence: CASSALASGANVLTF. The CDR3 DNA reads TGTGCCAGCAGCGCATTGGCCTCGGGGGCCAACGTCCTGACTTTC.

At least ten counts were recorded for this clonotype. The chain employs TRBV10-3 and TRBJ2-5; D may be TRBD1 or TRBD2 (6 bases each). The ends were cut back, 0 bases at V and 5 bases at J, with 13 bases in the middle. Germline-derived CDR1 and CDR2 are ENHRY and SYGVKD. This CDR3 region has 15 residues. DNA for the CDR3: TGTGCCATCAGTGAGTCGGCAGGGGCGGGGGAGACCCAGTACTTC. Encoded protein: CAISESAGAGETQYF.

This clonotype was recorded many times. The chain combines TRBV29-1 with TRBJ2-2; 12 nucleotides align to TRBD2. Looked up from germline, CDR1 is SQVTM and CDR2 is ANQGSEA. The length of the CDR3 is 15 residues. J lost 4 bases, V lost 6 bases, and 6 bases had no gene match. As DNA, the CDR3 is TGCAGCGTGGGGACTAGCGGGTCGAGCACCGGGGAGCTGTTTTTT. Protein: CSVGTSGSSTGELFF.

The V and J genes are TRBV30 and TRBJ2-3; 9 bases are shared with TRBD2. Looked up from germline, CDR1 is GTSNPN and CDR2 is SVGIG (reference sequence). The CDR3 loop spans 14 amino acids. With V trimmed by 0 bases and J by 6 bases, 4 bases remained unmatched. CDR3 region: CAWSVAGGPDTQYF. The CDR3 DNA sequence: TGTGCCTGGAGTGTCGCGGGGGGGCCGGATACGCAGTATTTT.

This clonotype was detected ten times or more. This chain joins TRBV30 and TRBJ2-7; TRBD2 agrees at 8 bases. V trimming: 3 bases; J trimming: 5 bases; junction bases outside the gene matches: 9. Germline V gives CDR1 GTSNPN, CDR2 SVGIG (reference sequence). The CDR3 loop spans 14 amino acids. This CDR3 reads CAWRNSGTIDEQYF. CDR3 nucleotide sequence: TGTGCCTGGAGAAATAGCGGGACAATCGACGAGCAGTACTTC. The variable domain in full, completed from reference TRBV30 and TRBJ2-7, reads SQTIHQWPATLVQPVGSPLSLECTVEGTSNPNLYWYRQAAGRGLQLLFYSVGIGQISSEVPQNLSASRPQDRQFILSSKKLLLSDSGFYLCAWRNSGTIDEQYFGPGTRLTVT.

This clonotype was seen repeatedly, ten times or more. The V call is TRBV20-1, the J call TRBJ2-3; D is undetermined. Germline values: CDR1 DFQATT, CDR2 SNEGSKA (reference sequence). The CDR3 is 14 residues long. The V and J ends lost 0 bases and 5 bases respectively, with 12 bases between them. As DNA, the CDR3 is TGCAGTGCTAGAGAGTCGATAGTCGGAGATACGCAGTATTTT. Its translation is CSARESIVGDTQYF.

A word on this clonotype: A much larger clone is a single base away; this may be a read error. The chain joins TRBV7-2 to TRBJ1-6, with D unclear. The V gene's germline CDR1 is SGHTA and CDR2 FQGNSA. This CDR3 comprises 14 residues. This CDR3 is CVSSLLTANSPLHF. The CDR3 DNA reads as TGTGTCAGCAGCTTACTAACAGCCAATTCACCCCTCCACTTT.

In its sample, this clonotype was seen many times. The chain combines TRBV6-1 with TRBJ1-6; 11 bases map to TRBD1. The ends lost 6 bases at V and 6 bases at J; junction bases unmatched: 7. Germline V gene lookup returns CDR1 MNHNS and CDR2 SASEGT. This CDR3 spans 16 amino acids. The CDR3 loop is CASRRTGGPPNSPLHF. As DNA, the CDR3 is TGTGCCAGCAGACGGACAGGGGGCCCTCCTAATTCACCCCTCCACTTT.

The sample holds many counts of this clonotype. The V gene is TRBV5-1, the J gene TRBJ1-1, with TRBD1 matching over 7 bases. The CDR3 is made up of 15 amino acids. Trimming at V came to 4 bases and at J to 0 bases, leaving 6 bases not matched to a gene. CDR1 SGHRS and CDR2 YFSETQ come from the germline V gene. CDR3 protein: CASSLFQGVNTEAFF. In nucleotides, the CDR3 is TGCGCCAGCAGCCTCTTCCAGGGGGTGAACACTGAAGCTTTCTTT.

Ten or more counts support this clonotype. V gene TRBV5-5 combines with J gene TRBJ1-6, with D possibly TRBD1 on 5 matching bases. CDR1 and CDR2 from the germline V gene are SGHKS and YYEKEE (reference sequence). V was clipped by 7 bases and J by 6 bases, with 8 bases between them. The CDR3 totals 12 residues. CDR3 protein: CASGHFNSPLHF. DNA of the CDR3: TGTGCCAGCGGACATTTTAATTCACCCCTCCACTTT.

V gene TRBV7-2 combines with J gene TRBJ2-1; D gene ambiguous. The V gene's germline CDR1 is SGHTA and CDR2 FQGNSA. Deletions cut 2 bases from V and 9 bases from J, with 5 bases between. The CDR3 runs 11 residues. The CDR3 sequence is CASSLYGEQFF. The DNA of the CDR3 is TGTGCCAGCAGCTTATATGGTGAGCAGTTCTTC.

This clonotype was counted only a few times. The chain links TRBV7-9 to TRBJ1-1, with TRBD1 matching 8 bases. Losses at the gene ends were 11 bases for V and 4 bases for J; bases not matched to a gene: 3. Germline CDR1 and CDR2: SEHNR and FQNEAQ (reference sequence). There are 11 residues in the CDR3. CDR3 nucleotide sequence: TGTGCCTCAACAGGGGGCACTGAAGCTTTCTTT. This sequence encodes CASTGGTEAFF. Complete variable domain (other parts from reference TRBV7-9 and TRBJ1-1): DTGVSQNPRHKITKRGQNVTFRCDPISEHNRLYWYRQTLGQGPEFLTYFQNEAQLEKSRLLSDRFSAERPKGSFSTLEIQRTEQGDSAMYLCASTGGTEAFFGQGTRLTVV.

This clonotype was counted many times. J is TRBJ2-1 and V is TRBV11-1, with unresolved D. The V gene lost 2 bases and the J gene lost 8 bases, with 10 bases spanning the gap. Germline V CDR1 and CDR2: SGHAT, FQDESV (reference sequence). The CDR3 totals 13 residues. The CDR3 DNA reads TGTGCCAGCAGCTTACCTTCCCGGTATGAGCAGTTCTTC. Residues: CASSLPSRYEQFF.

This clonotype was seen ten or more times. The chain has TRBV3-1 and TRBJ1-1; D unclear. Germline CDR1 is LGHDT and CDR2 is YNNKEL (reference sequence). CDR3 length: 17 amino acids. V was shortened by 1 base and J by 4 bases, with 19 bases between the two germline ends. The CDR3 here is CASSQGPGYGDFTEAFF. The CDR3 DNA follows: TGTGCCAGCAGCCAAGGGCCGGGATATGGGGATTTCACTGAAGCTTTCTTT. The whole variable domain, filled in from reference TRBV3-1 and TRBJ1-1, reads DTAVSQTPKYLVTQMGNDKSIKCEQNLGHDTMYWYKQDSKKFLKIMFSYNNKELIINETVPNRFSPKSPDKAHLNLHINSLELGDSAVYFCASSQGPGYGDFTEAFFGQGTRLTVV.

At least ten counts were recorded for this clonotype. The chain recombines TRBV15 with TRBJ2-7; TRBD1 is a possible D gene (6 bases). Per germline, CDR1 LNHNV and CDR2 YYDKDF (reference sequence). V shed 4 bases and J shed 4 bases, with 11 bases lying between them. This CDR3 has 13 residues. The CDR3 protein is CATSIAGAYEQYF. CDR3 DNA: TGTGCCACCAGCATTGCAGGGGCGTACGAGCAGTACTTC.

As for this clonotype: A much bigger clone sits one base away, suggesting this may be a read error. The V and J genes are TRBV7-9 and TRBJ1-2, with D uncertain. CDR1 and CDR2 (germline): SEHNR, FQNEAQ (reference sequence). The CDR3 has 15 residues. CDR3 residues: CASSLGDAAIYDYTF. In DNA, the CDR3 is TGTGCCAGCAGCTTAGGAGACGCAGCTATCTATGACTACACCTTC. The full variable domain, rest sourced from reference TRBV7-9 and TRBJ1-2, is DTGVSQNPRHKITKRGQNVTFRCDPISEHNRLYWYRQTLGQGPEFLTYFQNEAQLEKSRLLSDRFSAERPKGSFSTLEIQRTEQGDSAMYLCASSLGDAAIYDYTFGSGTRLTVV.

The rearrangement uses TRBV30 and TRBJ1-6, with D perhaps TRBD1 (6 bases). Germline loops: CDR1 GTSNPN, CDR2 SVGIG (reference sequence). The CDR3 has 14 residues. The V end was cut by 0 bases, the J end by 8 bases, with 11 bases between. The CDR3 region has the DNA TGTGCCTGGAGTGTAAGGGGGTCCGATTCACCCCTCCACTTT. It is translated as CAWSVRGSDSPLHF.

This clonotype was seen at least ten times. The genes are TRBV6-5 and TRBJ2-1, with 11 nucleotides matching TRBD2. Germline CDR1 is MNHEY and CDR2 is SVGAGI. Trimming cost V 4 bases and J 7 bases; bases outside gene matches: 9. CDR3 length equals 16 residues. The CDR3 region is CASSSVVAGGRNEQFF. The CDR3 coding sequence is TGTGCCAGCAGTTCCGTCGTAGCGGGGGGGAGGAATGAGCAGTTCTTC.

The CDR3 bases are TGCGCCAGCAGCTCATCACGGAGGGAGACCCAGTACTTC. It is translated as CASSSSRRETQYF. This chain links TRBV5-1 with TRBJ2-5; a weak D match, TRBD2 (5 bases). Trimming took 3 bases from V and 5 from J, leaving 11 bases between them. From germline, CDR1 is SGHRS and CDR2 YFSETQ. This CDR3 has 13 amino acids. Variable domain in full (rest from reference TRBV5-1 and TRBJ2-5): KAGVTQTPRYLIKTRGQQVTLSCSPISGHRSVSWYQQTPGQGLQFLFEYFSETQRNKGNFPGRFSGRQFSNSRSEMNVSTLELGDSALYLCASSSSRRETQYFGPGTRLLVL.

This clonotype was seen repeatedly, ten times or more. The rearrangement joins TRBV30 to TRBJ2-5, with D perhaps assigned TRBD1 or TRBD2 (6 bases each). V lost 3 bases to trimming and J lost 4 bases, with 9 bases between them. The CDR3 is 12 amino acids. The germline gives CDR1 GTSNPN, CDR2 SVGIG (reference sequence). The chain's CDR3 is CAWRGGAETQYF. As DNA, the CDR3 is TGTGCCTGGAGGGGGGGCGCAGAGACCCAGTACTTC. Full variable domain (remainder filled in from reference TRBV30 and TRBJ2-5): SQTIHQWPATLVQPVGSPLSLECTVEGTSNPNLYWYRQAAGRGLQLLFYSVGIGQISSEVPQNLSASRPQDRQFILSSKKLLLSDSGFYLCAWRGGAETQYFGPGTRLLVL.

This chain uses TRBV29-1 with TRBJ2-1; tentatively, D is TRBD2 (5 bases). Trimming removed 4 bases at V and 5 bases at J, with 9 bases between. Germline assignment: CDR1 SQVTM and CDR2 ANQGSEA. CDR3 size: 12 residues. The CDR3 sequence is CSVVRRDNEQFF. CDR3 coding DNA: TGCAGCGTTGTTCGGCGGGACAATGAGCAGTTCTTC.

This clonotype was seen ten or more times. This chain links TRBV3-1 with TRBJ2-7; maybe TRBD2 (5 bases). Trimming shortened V by 4 bases and J by 7 bases, and 14 bases separated the two germline ends. The germline V gene encodes CDR1 LGHDT and CDR2 YNNKEL (reference sequence). The CDR3 is 13 amino acids. The CDR3 sequence: CASSRPSLGEQYF. The CDR3 nucleotides read TGTGCCAGCAGCCGCCCTAGCTTGGGGGAGCAGTACTTC.

This clonotype was observed many times. The J gene is TRBJ2-2, the V gene TRBV7-8, with D maybe TRBD1 (6 bases). Per germline, CDR1 SGHVS and CDR2 FQNEAQ. The CDR3 is 18 residues long. Trimming took off 5 bases at V and 6 bases at J, with 25 bases between the two ends. This chain's CDR3 is CASSRGYRERKEAGELFF. CDR3 sequence (DNA): TGTGCCAGCAGCAGAGGGTACAGGGAAAGAAAGGAAGCCGGGGAGCTGTTTTTT.

This rearrangement joins TRBV7-2 to TRBJ2-1; no firm D call. This CDR3 spans 12 amino acids. V was pared by 5 bases and J by 8 bases, with 10 bases between. CDR1 and CDR2 from the germline V gene are SGHTA and FQGNSA. The CDR3 nucleotides read TGTGCCAGCAGCCCGACTCGGGATGAGCAGTTCTTC. It codes for CASSPTRDEQFF.

The chain combines TRBV4-2 with TRBJ1-1; D may be TRBD1 (6 bases). Trimming removed 0 bases at V and 5 bases at J, with 16 bases between. Germline V gives CDR1 LGHNA, CDR2 YNFKEQ. This CDR3 region has 16 residues. CDR3 in DNA: TGTGCCAGCAGCCAAGAGGGGCGGGGGCTTGGAACTGAAGCTTTCTTT. Translating it yields CASSQEGRGLGTEAFF.

This clonotype showed up many times. The chain employs TRBV11-2 and TRBJ2-1; 11 bases align to TRBD2. This CDR3 spans 17 amino acids. V trimming: 4 bases; J trimming: 2 bases; junction bases outside the gene matches: 7. Looked up from germline, CDR1 is SGHAT and CDR2 is FQNNGV. CDR3 sequence reads: CASSSWTSGLTYNEQFF. For the CDR3, the DNA is TGTGCCAGCAGCTCCTGGACTAGCGGGCTCACCTACAATGAGCAGTTCTTC.

About this clonotype: This sequence may be a read error, since a much larger clone differs from it by one base. This chain uses TRBV20-1 with TRBJ2-2, with D tentatively TRBD1 or TRBD2 (6 bases each). Germline V gives CDR1 DFQATT, CDR2 SNEGSKA (reference sequence). V gave up 5 bases and J gave up 6 bases, with 19 bases separating them. This CDR3 contains 15 residues. As DNA, the CDR3 is TGCAGTGCTTATAACCTAGTGGGGGGCGCCGGGGAGCTGTTTTTT. Translated: CSAYNLVGGAGELFF.

This clonotype was seen repeatedly, ten times or more. J is TRBJ1-3 and V is TRBV19, with D maybe TRBD1 (6 bases). CDR3 length equals 14 residues. CDR1 LNHDA and CDR2 SQIVND come from the germline V gene (reference sequence). Between the trimmed V and J ends, which lost 9 bases and 0 bases, there was a span of 12 bases. CDR3 region: CASSTGPSGNTIYF. CDR3 coding DNA: TGTGCCAGCTCTACAGGGCCCTCTGGAAACACCATATATTTT.